These 20 T cell receptor beta chains originate from one sample sequenced in a study of CD4 T cells in relation to SARS-CoV-2 and coronaviruses. Antigens for these TCRs are unknown. Data came from immunoSEQ multiplex PCR; TCRdb stores just in-frame clones and leaves some out. The sample holds tens of thousands of clones, 60% to 80% seen once. What was sequenced was memory CD4+ T cells from PBMCs, cultured in vitro. Receptors were obtained from an adult with COVID-19.

This rearrangement joins TRBV4-1 to TRBJ1-1; 11 bases align to TRBD1. The V segment lost 1 base and the J segment 1 base; nucleotides outside the gene matches: 2. In germline, CDR1 is MGHRA, CDR2 YSYEKL. The CDR3 runs to 16 residues. The CDR3 DNA is TGCGCCAGCAGCCAAGGGACAGGGGGCGGGAACACTGAAGCTTTCTTT. It encodes CASSQGTGGGNTEAFF.

This sequence joins TRBV18 and TRBJ2-5, with 9 nucleotides matching TRBD1. V dropped 1 base and J dropped 0; count of bases not matched to a gene: 6. Germline V lookup: CDR1 KGHSH, CDR2 LQKENI. The CDR3 length is 17 residues. DNA for the CDR3: TGTGCCAGCTCACCACTTCCCGGGACAGGGTACCAAGAGACCCAGTACTTC. Encoded protein: CASSPLPGTGYQETQYF. The whole variable domain, remainder taken from reference TRBV18 and TRBJ2-5, is NAGVMQNPRHLVRRRGQEARLRCSPMKGHSHVYWYRQLPEEGLKFMVYLQKENIIDESGMPKERFSAEFPKEGPSILRIQQVVRGDSAAYFCASSPLPGTGYQETQYFGPGTRLLVL.

The chain couples TRBV9 to TRBJ1-2; 12 nucleotides match TRBD1. Looked up from germline, CDR1 is SGDLS and CDR2 is YYNGEE. The CDR3 length is 16 residues. V gave up 3 bases and J gave up 8 bases; unmatched junction bases: 11. The CDR3 coding sequence is TGTGCCAGCAGCGCCGATCCGGGACAGGGGGCCGGAGGCTACACCTTC. Translated, it gives CASSADPGQGAGGYTF. The whole variable domain, filled in from reference TRBV9 and TRBJ1-2, reads DSGVTQTPKHLITATGQRVTLRCSPRSGDLSVYWYQQSLDQGLQFLIQYYNGEERAKGNILERFSAQQFPDLHSELNLSSLELGDSALYFCASSADPGQGAGGYTFGSGTRLTVV.

This clone was observed a single time. The chain couples TRBV6-5 to TRBJ2-1; D remains unclear. V was clipped by 7 bases and J by 10 bases, with 11 bases between them. The CDR3 length is 11 residues. Germline CDR1 MNHEY, CDR2 SVGAGI. The CDR3 DNA follows: TGTGCCAGCACAAATTCAGCAGAGCAGTTCTTC. It encodes CASTNSAEQFF.

This clone showed up just a few times. The J gene is TRBJ2-5, the V gene TRBV3-1 (or the pseudogene TRBV3-2); D call uncertain. With 1 base removed from V and 6 bases from J, the gap between germline ends came to 6 bases. Germline lookup yields CDR1 LGHDT and CDR2 YNNKEL (reference sequence). The CDR3 has 12 residues. CDR3 in amino acids: CASSQARKTQYF. The CDR3 DNA follows: TGTGCCAGCAGCCAAGCAAGGAAGACCCAGTACTTC.

V usage is TRBV14 and J usage is TRBJ2-3; D is unclear. The V and J ends lost 1 base and 3 bases respectively, with 11 bases between them. The CDR3 contains 15 residues. In germline, CDR1 is SGHDN, CDR2 FVKESK. CDR3 DNA sequence: TGTGCCAGCAGCCAAGGACCGATTCGGACAGATACGCAGTATTTT. Translated: CASSQGPIRTDTQYF. Together with reference TRBV14 and TRBJ2-3, the CDR3 gives the full variable domain: EAGVTQFPSHSVIEKGQTVTLRCDPISGHDNLYWYRRVMGKEIKFLLHFVKESKQDESGMPNNRFLAERTGGTYSTLKVQPAELEDSGVYFCASSQGPIRTDTQYFGPGTRLTVL.

This clone was counted a few times. The J gene is TRBJ1-6, the V gene TRBV5-6; D is unclear. CDR1 SGHDT and CDR2 YYEEEE come from the germline V gene. There are 18 residues in the CDR3. V was cut by 4 bases and J by 8 bases, with 25 bases left in between. The CDR3 DNA sequence: TGTGCCAGCAGCCCGACTCCCCCCCGGGGTGGCCGTCATTCACCCCTCCACTTT. It codes for CASSPTPPRGGRHSPLHF.

V is TRBV10-3 and J is TRBJ2-5, with TRBD1 identical over 7 bases. The CDR3 has 12 amino acids. Germline CDR1 and CDR2: ENHRY and SYGVKD. V shed 9 bases and J 4 bases; nucleotides not matched to a gene: 5. The CDR3 protein is CAIQGSGETQYF. The CDR3 coding sequence is TGTGCCATACAGGGGAGTGGAGAGACCCAGTACTTC.

The chain links TRBV3-1 (or the pseudogene TRBV3-2) to TRBJ2-2, with D uncertain. The germline V gene encodes CDR1 LGHDT and CDR2 YNNKEL (reference sequence). The CDR3 is 14 amino acids. Trimming removed 0 bases at V and 7 bases at J, with 9 bases between. Here the CDR3 DNA reads TGTGCCAGCAGCCAAGATCTTACGGGCGGGGAGCTGTTTTTT. Amino acid sequence: CASSQDLTGGELFF.

The V gene is TRBV2, the J gene TRBJ2-2; unclear D gene. V lost 6 bases to trimming and J lost 7 bases, with 18 bases between them. Germline V gene sequence: CDR1 SNHLY, CDR2 FYNNEI. This CDR3 is 15 amino acids long. CDR3 sequence reads: CASSLVRGSSGELFF. The CDR3 DNA is TGTGCCAGCAGCCTCGTTAGAGGATCAAGCGGGGAGCTGTTTTTT.

This chain links TRBV7-6 with TRBJ1-5; 9 positions match TRBD1. The CDR3 spans 17 residues. V lost 5 bases, J lost 0 bases, and 8 bases stayed unmatched. The germline V gene encodes CDR1 SGHVS and CDR2 FNYEAQ. Here the CDR3 reads CASSHLPTGGSNQPQHF. The CDR3 nucleotides read TGTGCCAGCAGCCACCTACCGACAGGGGGTAGCAATCAGCCCCAGCATTTT.

The CDR3 DNA reads TGTGCCAGCAGCCAAGACCCACGACAGGGGGCGCGGACCGGGGAGCTGTTTTTT. Translation gives CASSQDPRQGARTGELFF. J is TRBJ2-2 and V is TRBV3-1 (or the pseudogene TRBV3-2); 10 nucleotides align to TRBD1. Germline V gives CDR1 LGHDT, CDR2 YNNKEL (reference sequence). Unmatched junction bases numbered 9, after V lost 0 bases and J lost 5 bases. The CDR3 is made up of 18 amino acids.

The chain has TRBV18 and TRBJ1-2, with 10 positions matching TRBD1. The junction had 5 bases not matched to a gene; V was cut back by 3 bases and J by 10 bases. The CDR3 runs to 13 residues. Germline CDR1 KGHSH, CDR2 LQKENI. This CDR3 reads CASSPDRGQFYTF. In DNA, the CDR3 is TGTGCCAGCTCACCTGACAGGGGGCAGTTCTACACCTTC.

The chain has TRBV7-2 and TRBJ2-5, with TRBD2 matching over 10 bases. J was trimmed by 3 bases and V by 2 bases; bases with no gene match: 6. This CDR3 has 16 amino acids. The V gene's germline CDR1 is SGHTA and CDR2 FQGNSA. The CDR3: CASSLPASGRKETQYF. CDR3 in DNA: TGTGCCAGCAGCTTACCGGCTAGCGGGAGAAAAGAGACCCAGTACTTC.

In its sample, this clone was seen a few times. This chain links TRBV5-4 with TRBJ2-2, with 7 bases identical to TRBD2. CDR1 SGHNT and CDR2 YYREEE come from the germline V gene (reference sequence). Losses at the gene ends were 0 bases for V and 5 bases for J; bases not matched to a gene: 4. The CDR3 is 15 amino acids. CDR3 region: CASSLGGSSTGELFF. The CDR3 nucleotides read TGTGCCAGCAGCTTGGGCGGGAGTAGTACCGGGGAGCTGTTTTTT.

This clone was detected only once. The gene calls are TRBV24-1 and TRBJ2-2; D call uncertain. V gave up 9 bases and J gave up 3 bases, with 13 bases separating them. The CDR3 runs 14 residues. CDR1 is KGHDR, CDR2 SFDVKD, per germline. The CDR3 coding sequence is TGTGCCACCTCCGACCCCGGCCACACCGGGGAGCTGTTTTTT. Translating gives CATSDPGHTGELFF.

This clone came up once. The rearrangement joins TRBV6-2 or TRBV6-3 to TRBJ2-7; D may be TRBD1 (5 bases). The V end lost 4 bases, the J end lost 6 bases, and 10 bases lay between the germline ends. The germline CDR1 and CDR2 sequences are MNHEY and SVGEGT. The CDR3 loop spans 12 amino acids. In DNA, the CDR3 is TGTGCCAGCAGTTCACAGGTCGGCGAGCAGTACTTC. This encodes CASSSQVGEQYF.

The chain is built from TRBV3-1 (or the pseudogene TRBV3-2) and TRBJ1-5; D not certain. The length of the CDR3 is 12 residues. Germline V CDR1 and CDR2: LGHDT, YNNKEL (reference sequence). V lost 5 bases and J 5 bases, leaving 7 bases between the germline ends. CDR3 in DNA: TGTGCCAGCAGCAGTAGGCATCAGCCCCAGCATTTT. Its translation is CASSSRHQPQHF.

This chain links TRBV5-6 with TRBJ1-1; D remains ambiguous. Per germline, CDR1 SGHDT and CDR2 YYEEEE. CDR3 length: 15 amino acids. Trimming left V 0 bases short and J 0 bases short, with 9 bases between. CDR3 bases: TGTGCCAGCAGCTTGGACTGGGAGCTGAACACTGAAGCTTTCTTT. Translation gives CASSLDWELNTEAFF.

The CDR3 region is CASSMGRGQETQYF. CDR3 nucleotides: TGTGCCAGTAGTATGGGGAGGGGTCAGGAGACCCAGTACTTC. The chain recombines TRBV19 with TRBJ2-5; 7 bases align to TRBD2. The germline V gene encodes CDR1 LNHDA and CDR2 SQIVND (reference sequence). Trimming cost V 3 bases and J 5 bases; bases outside gene matches: 6. The CDR3 is 14 residues long. The full variable domain, with the rest looked up from reference TRBV19 and TRBJ2-5, is DGGITQSPKYLFRKEGQNVTLSCEQNLNHDAMYWYRQDPGQGLRLIYYSQIVNDFQKGDIAEGYSVSREKKESFPLTVTSAQKNPTAFYLCASSMGRGQETQYFGPGTRLLVL.